This T cell receptor beta chain was sequenced during a study of Graves' ophthalmopathy and Graves' hyperthyroidism. The study, taken as a whole, reports: Blood also contained most of the expanded thyroid clonotypes above 0.001 frequency.

The authors amplified TCR beta CDR3 regions, and they did so from RNA transcripts for repertoire sequencing. HTBI primers were employed in first-round RT-PCR, then a second-round multiplex PCR followed. TCRdb itself ran the multiplex PCR reads through MiXCR, one entry per CDR3 protein. The table lists about 700,000 distinct CDR3 sequences, about two fifths of them singletons. Points on this clonotype: The antigen is undetermined. Its ends do not fully match the called genes, so a read error is possible.

This CDR3 is 14 amino acids long. Germline-derived CDR1 and CDR2 are ENHRY and SYGVKD. Sequenced input: peripheral blood. The chain recombines TRBV10-3 with TRBJ1-1; the D gene is possibly TRBD1 (6 bases). This receptor was obtained from an adult man with Graves' ophthalmopathy. This CDR3 is CASSSAGRGTEAFF. CDR3 nucleotides: TGTGCCAGCAGTTCGGCGGGCAGGGGTACTGAAGCTTTCTTT.